This T cell receptor (beta chain) was found in a study of cytomegalovirus exposure and HLA in healthy donors. Amplification used 60 Vbeta primers and 13 Jbeta primers. Clones were read by immunoSEQ multiplex PCR, and TCRdb kept only the in-frame ones, dropping some. The table lists over 200,000 clones, approximately 70% of them singletons. The germline V gene has CDR1 MGHRA and CDR2 YSYEKL. The ends lost 1 base at V and 4 bases at J; junction bases unmatched: 6. This CDR3 is 15 amino acids long. The V call is TRBV4-1, the J call TRBJ2-7, with TRBD2 identical over 8 bases. The TCR comes from a woman aged 25 to 39 in good health and CMV-seronegative. The specimen sequenced was PBMCs. The CDR3 loop is CASSQGAAGDYEQYF. CDR3 coding DNA: TGCGCCAGCAGCCAAGGGGCAGCGGGAGATTACGAGCAGTACTTC.